This T cell receptor beta chain is from a study of blood T cell repertoires in COVID-19. Study summary: From T cells, B-cell-depleted T cells, or PBMCs came the material, which was cDNA or gDNA.

This CDR3 is built from 19 residues. Trimming cost V 4 bases and J 4 bases, with 26 bases left between them. Authors' processing steps: The assay estimated nucleated cells by amplifying reference gene primers. Profiling relied on immunoSEQ multiplex PCR, and the TCRdb table lists in-frame clones only, not all of them. V, J and clone size derive from that table, while D and trimming were established from the DNA sequence. The table lists a few hundred thousand clones, around 81% of them singletons. Cohort allocation depended upon clinical history that participants reported. The chain carries TRBV23-1 and TRBJ1-3, with a tentative D call TRBD1 (5 bases). TRBV23-1 is an ORF for which the function is uncertain. Material for sequencing was PBMCs or T cells enriched from blood (not recorded which). The receptor's source is a woman aged 40 to 55 with acute COVID-19. For the CDR3, the DNA is TGCGCCAGCAGTCCTGCGGGGCCGCTCTTACCTCCCTCCGGAAACACCATATATTTT. Translated, it gives CASSPAGPLLPPSGNTIYF.